This is a list of T cell receptor beta chains from one sample in a study of blood T cell repertoires in COVID-19. Assay: immunoSEQ multiplex PCR; the TCRdb copy retains only in-frame clones and omits some. The data show around 450,000 clones, 87% seen once. Sequencing was done on a sample of PBMCs or T cells enriched from blood (not recorded which). These receptors originate from a young woman who had recovered from COVID-19. The CDR3 runs from the conserved cysteine through the conserved F or W. A D gene is named only where the DNA matches it firmly. The size of a clone is reported for some rows only, either as once, few or many, or as a class for expanded clones.

clone size	V gene	D gene	J gene	CDR3 protein	CDR3 DNA
NA	TRBV27	NA	TRBJ2-3	CASSLNLFAARSTDTQYF	TGTGCCAGCAGTTTAAATCTATTTGCGGCCCGATCGACAGATACGCAGTATTTT
NA	TRBV5-1	NA	TRBJ1-4	CASSFWGTTNEKLFF	TGCGCCAGCAGCTTTTGGGGCACAACTAATGAAAAACTGTTTTTT
NA	TRBV11-2	TRBD1	TRBJ1-4	CASSSRVRQGKGEKLFF	TGTGCCAGCAGCTCTAGGGTTAGACAGGGGAAGGGTGAAAAACTGTTTTTT
NA	TRBV3-1/TRBV3-2	TRBD2	TRBJ2-5	CASTSLSGGAETQYF	TGTGCCAGCACCTCGCTTAGCGGGGGGGCAGAGACCCAGTACTTC
NA	TRBV28	NA	TRBJ1-1	CASSFGRVNTEAFF	TGTGCCAGCAGTTTCGGGAGGGTGAACACTGAAGCTTTCTTT
NA	TRBV6-2/TRBV6-3	TRBD1	TRBJ2-4	CASSFRDRDGAKNIQYF	TGTGCCAGCAGTTTCCGGGACAGGGACGGGGCCAAAAACATTCAGTACTTC
NA	TRBV5-1	TRBD1	TRBJ2-5	CASSLQGAQETQYF	TGCGCCAGCAGTTTACAGGGGGCCCAAGAGACCCAGTACTTC
NA	TRBV27	NA	TRBJ2-1	CASSPGDNYNEQFF	TGTGCCAGCAGCCCGGGAGATAACTACAATGAGCAGTTCTTC
once	TRBV5-1	TRBD1	TRBJ1-3	CASSLRQGDTIYF	TGCGCCAGCAGCTTGAGACAGGGCGACACCATATATTTT
NA	TRBV18	NA	TRBJ2-1	CASSLTQAYNEQFF	TGTGCCAGCTCACTCACACAGGCCTACAATGAGCAGTTCTTC
NA	TRBV2	NA	TRBJ1-5	CASSVKRDQPQHF	TGTGCCAGCAGTGTGAAAAGAGATCAGCCCCAGCATTTT
NA	TRBV29-1	NA	TRBJ2-3	CSGTSTDTQYF	TGCAGCGGTACAAGTACAGATACGCAGTATTTT
NA	TRBV5-4	NA	TRBJ1-6	CASSLGGYNSPLHF	TGTGCCAGCAGCTTAGGGGGCTATAATTCACCCCTCCACTTT
NA	TRBV7-2	NA	TRBJ2-5	CASSSQWGEQETQYF	TGTGCCAGCAGCTCCCAGTGGGGCGAGCAAGAGACCCAGTACTTC
NA	TRBV24-1	NA	TRBJ1-2	CATTAPDTRLEDGYTF	TGTGCCACCACCGCCCCGGACACGCGACTTGAGGATGGCTACACCTTC
NA	TRBV30	NA	TRBJ2-1	CAWSVRLEFASDSTPPEQFF	TGTGCCTGGAGTGTACGTTTGGAGTTCGCATCCGACTCTACCCCCCCTGAGCAGTTCTTC
once	TRBV5-1	TRBD2	TRBJ2-5	CASNSQLAVKETQYF	TGCGCCAGCAACTCACAGCTAGCGGTAAAAGAGACCCAGTACTTC
NA	TRBV7-9	NA	TRBJ2-1	CASTGQGHRDNEQFF	TGTGCCAGCACTGGGCAGGGCCACCGCGATAATGAGCAGTTCTTC
NA	TRBV5-1	NA	TRBJ1-4	CASSPAGADRNEKLFF	TGCGCCAGCAGCCCTGCGGGGGCGGATAGGAATGAAAAACTGTTTTTT